This entry lists 31 T cell receptor beta chains sequenced from one sample in a study of cytomegalovirus exposure and HLA in healthy donors. PCR involved 60 Vbeta and 13 Jbeta primers. The repertoire was sequenced with immunoSEQ multiplex PCR; TCRdb's copy has only in-frame clones and lacks some. This table has 150,000 to 200,000 clones, around 76% appearing once. Sequencing was done on a sample of PBMCs. The origin of the receptors is a female donor in good health and CMV-seronegative.

CDR3 coding DNA: TGTGCCAGCAGCCTCCTGATAGGGGCAGGTGAAGCTTTCTTT. Encoded protein: CASSLLIGAGEAFF. The genes are TRBV7-6 and TRBJ1-1, with D perhaps matching TRBD1 (5 bases). Trimming stripped 5 bases from V and 7 bases from J, with 17 bases between. Germline V gives CDR1 SGHVS, CDR2 FNYEAQ. The CDR3 sequence is 14 residues long.

This sequence joins TRBV7-2 and TRBJ2-3; 7 bases are a match to TRBD1. This CDR3 is built from 15 residues. Germline CDR1 is SGHTA and CDR2 is FQGNSA. The V segment lost 4 bases and the J segment 3 bases; nucleotides outside the gene matches: 7. The CDR3 sequence: CASSSRTGATDTQYF. The DNA of the CDR3 is TGTGCCAGCAGCTCCCGTACAGGGGCAACAGATACGCAGTATTTT.

This chain connects TRBV5-4 to TRBJ2-1; 8 positions agree with TRBD1. Germline V gives CDR1 SGHNT, CDR2 YYREEE (reference sequence). CDR3 size: 18 residues. J gave up 7 bases and V 0 bases, and 15 bases lay outside the gene matches. The CDR3 region has the DNA TGTGCCAGCAGCTTGGCTGGGCAGGGGGCGGGAATGAGGAATGAGCAGTTCTTC. This codes for CASSLAGQGAGMRNEQFF.

The chain links TRBV29-1 to TRBJ1-4, with a possible D match to TRBD1 (5 bases). This CDR3 comprises 13 residues. Trimming left V 7 bases short and J 0 bases short, with 9 bases between. CDR1 is SQVTM, CDR2 ANQGSEA, per germline. Written as DNA, the CDR3 is TGCAGCGGCGCACAGGCAACTAATGAAAAACTGTTTTTT. It yields the protein CSGAQATNEKLFF.

This chain uses TRBV9 with TRBJ2-7, with a possible D match to TRBD1 (5 bases). Trimming left V 4 bases short and J 0 bases short, with 8 bases between. This CDR3 region has 13 residues. Germline V CDR1 and CDR2: SGDLS, YYNGEE. The CDR3 loop reads CASSIDSSYEQYF. CDR3 nucleotide sequence: TGTGCCAGCAGCATCGACAGCTCCTACGAGCAGTACTTC.

A single count supports this clone. In nucleotides, the CDR3 is TGTGCCAGCAGCACCGGGGAGCCGCGTGATGAGCAGTTCTTC. This sequence encodes CASSTGEPRDEQFF. The chain is built from TRBV7-3 and TRBJ2-1; D is perhaps TRBD2 (5 bases). Germline lookup yields CDR1 SGHTA and CDR2 FQGTGA. Trimming removed 5 bases at V and 8 bases at J, with 16 bases between. This CDR3 spans 14 amino acids.

The CDR3 bases are TGTGCCAGCAGTGAATCAGGGGAGCTCTACAATGAGCAGTTCTTC. This translates into CASSESGELYNEQFF. J is TRBJ2-1 and V is TRBV25-1; maybe TRBD1 (6 bases). V was shortened by 1 base and J by 3 bases, with 10 bases between the two germline ends. The germline CDR1 and CDR2 sequences are MGHDK and SYGVNS. The CDR3 loop spans 15 amino acids.

This clone was detected a few times. The V call is TRBV6-6, the J call TRBJ2-3; 10 nucleotides line up with TRBD1. Germline values: CDR1 MNHNY, CDR2 SVGAGI (reference sequence). The J segment lost 5 bases and the V segment lost 5 bases, leaving 7 bases of the junction unmatched. The CDR3 extends over 15 amino acids. DNA of the CDR3: TGTGCCAGCAGTACGACAGGGGGCATTAGAGATACGCAGTATTTT. As protein: CASSTTGGIRDTQYF.

The V gene is TRBV5-1, the J gene TRBJ1-5, with D unclear. The CDR3 is 15 residues long. Germline V lookup: CDR1 SGHRS, CDR2 YFSETQ. The V end was cut by 5 bases, the J end by 5 bases, with 17 bases between. The chain's CDR3 is CASSRNAGFDQPQHF. The CDR3 DNA sequence: TGCGCCAGCAGTCGCAACGCGGGCTTCGATCAGCCCCAGCATTTT.

The chain is built from TRBV5-1 and TRBJ2-7, with D tentatively TRBD1 (7 bases). The CDR3 spans 15 residues. V gave up 5 bases and J gave up 11 bases, with 26 bases separating them. Germline V gene lookup returns CDR1 SGHRS and CDR2 YFSETQ. CDR3 DNA sequence: TGCGCCAGCAGTCCAGGGGGGTCCGTTGTATACGGGGAGTACTTC. Protein product: CASSPGGSVVYGEYF.

The chain is built from TRBV7-8 and TRBJ2-1; 11 bases match TRBD2. The CDR3 is 15 residues long. The ends lost 5 bases at V and 4 bases at J; junction bases unmatched: 4. CDR1 is SGHVS, CDR2 FQNEAQ, per germline. The CDR3 DNA is TGTGCCAGCAGCACCGGGACTAGCGGTTACAATGAGCAGTTCTTC. It is translated as CASSTGTSGYNEQFF.

The J gene is TRBJ1-1, the V gene TRBV30; no clear D. The CDR3 has 13 residues. Germline V CDR1 and CDR2: GTSNPN, SVGIG (reference sequence). Trimming removed 1 base at V and 3 bases at J, with 9 bases between. In nucleotides, the CDR3 is TGTGCCTGGAGTGCCGAGAGGGACACTGAAGCTTTCTTT. It yields the protein CAWSAERDTEAFF.

This chain uses TRBV30 with TRBJ1-5; D is unclear. The V end lost 5 bases, the J end lost 4 bases, and 15 bases lay between the germline ends. This CDR3 spans 14 amino acids. Germline-derived CDR1 and CDR2 are GTSNPN and SVGIG (reference sequence). The CDR3 coding sequence is TGTGCCTGGGGAGGTGAAAATGGAAATCAGCCCCAGCATTTT. It codes for CAWGGENGNQPQHF.

This clone has only a few counts. This rearrangement joins TRBV9 to TRBJ2-3; 8 positions agree with TRBD2. Per germline, CDR1 SGDLS and CDR2 YYNGEE. The CDR3 is made up of 16 amino acids. V was clipped by 0 bases and J by 5 bases; unmatched bases: 8. The CDR3, as DNA: TGTGCCAGCAGCGTAGTCGGTAGCGGGGCAAAAGATACGCAGTATTTT. It translates to CASSVVGSGAKDTQYF. The full variable domain, completed using reference TRBV9 and TRBJ2-3, is DSGVTQTPKHLITATGQRVTLRCSPRSGDLSVYWYQQSLDQGLQFLIQYYNGEERAKGNILERFSAQQFPDLHSELNLSSLELGDSALYFCASSVVGSGAKDTQYFGPGTRLTVL.

The chain uses TRBV2 and TRBJ2-1; possible D gene TRBD2, 6 bases. The CDR3 covers 15 residues. V lost 7 bases, J lost 0 bases, and 13 bases lay in between. CDR1 is SNHLY, CDR2 FYNNEI, per germline. CDR3 sequence reads: CASTPGRLSYNEQFF. CDR3 DNA sequence: TGTGCCAGCACCCCCGGGAGACTCTCCTACAATGAGCAGTTCTTC.

This chain links TRBV19 with TRBJ2-3; possibly TRBD2 for D (6 bases). Germline-derived CDR1 and CDR2 are LNHDA and SQIVND (reference sequence). The ends were cut back, 3 bases at V and 0 bases at J, with 10 bases in the middle. This CDR3 has 15 amino acids. The CDR3 DNA reads as TGTGCCAGTAGTATGGACGGGGGTAGCACAGATACGCAGTATTTT. Its protein product is CASSMDGGSTDTQYF.

This clone was found a few times. Other DNA variants within this sample encode the same CDR3. The chain has TRBV28 and TRBJ2-3; 7 nucleotides match TRBD2. Germline V gene data show CDR1 as MDHEN and CDR2 as SYDVKM. The V gene end was trimmed by 3 bases and the J gene end by 1 base; junction bases not matched to a gene: 1. This CDR3 contains 14 residues. CDR3 bases: TGTGCCAGCAGTTTCCTAGCGGGCACAGATACGCAGTATTTT. Translated: CASSFLAGTDTQYF.

The V and J genes are TRBV13 and TRBJ1-1, with 7 bases that match TRBD1. The CDR3 sequence is 15 residues long. V lost 4 bases to trimming and J lost 2 bases; unmatched junction nucleotides: 7. CDR1 is PRHDT and CDR2 is FYEKMQ in the germline V gene (reference sequence). CDR3 residues: CASSSDAGGNTEAFF. The CDR3 DNA sequence: TGTGCCAGCAGCTCTGACGCAGGGGGTAACACTGAAGCTTTCTTT. Full variable domain (missing parts from reference TRBV13 and TRBJ1-1): AAGVIQSPRHLIKEKRETATLKCYPIPRHDTVYWYQQGPGQDPQFLISFYEKMQSDKGSIPDRFSAQQFSDYHSELNMSSLELGDSALYFCASSSDAGGNTEAFFGQGTRLTVV.

The rearrangement links TRBV30 to TRBJ1-2, with a weak D call TRBD1 (6 bases). Germline CDR1 is GTSNPN and CDR2 is SVGIG (reference sequence). V lost 0 bases and J lost 0, with 11 bases in between. CDR3 length: 15 amino acids. The CDR3 DNA reads as TGTGCCTGGAGTGTAAGAGGGGGTGCTAACTATGGCTACACCTTC. It yields the protein CAWSVRGGANYGYTF.

The V call is TRBV7-2, the J call TRBJ1-1, with D perhaps TRBD1 (5 bases). Germline values: CDR1 SGHTA, CDR2 FQGNSA. CDR3 length: 18 amino acids. Trimming removed 1 base at V and 3 bases at J, with 21 bases between. The CDR3 DNA sequence: TGTGCCAGCAGCTTAGATGGGGGGGGATGGCCTGGGGACACTGAAGCTTTCTTT. It specifies CASSLDGGGWPGDTEAFF.

This chain joins TRBV7-2 and TRBJ1-3; D is possibly TRBD1 (6 bases). The germline V gene has CDR1 SGHTA and CDR2 FQGNSA. Between the trimmed V and J ends, which lost 3 bases and 4 bases, there was a span of 10 bases. This CDR3 region has 14 residues. The CDR3 here is CASSFSGAGNTIYF. CDR3 bases: TGTGCCAGCAGCTTCTCAGGGGCGGGAAACACCATATATTTT.

The chain combines TRBV7-2 with TRBJ1-2; D uncertain. This CDR3 has 13 amino acids. Germline V gene lookup returns CDR1 SGHTA and CDR2 FQGNSA. V lost 3 bases, J lost 4 bases, and 9 bases lay in between. CDR3 residues: CASSFSLVYGYTF. The CDR3 nucleotides are TGTGCCAGCAGCTTTTCTTTAGTCTATGGCTACACCTTC.

The gene calls are TRBV7-9 and TRBJ1-1, with D possibly TRBD1 on 5 matching bases. V lost 8 bases and J lost 5, with 9 bases in between. This CDR3 spans 11 amino acids. Per the germline V gene, CDR1 is SEHNR and CDR2 is FQNEAQ (reference sequence). CDR3 region: CASEQGTEAFF. CDR3 DNA: TGTGCCAGCGAGCAGGGAACTGAAGCTTTCTTT.

This clone was observed a few times. The chain uses TRBV2 and TRBJ1-2; 12 bases fit TRBD1. Germline CDR1 reads SNHLY; CDR2 reads FYNNEI. Trimming removed 4 bases from V and 8 bases from J; junction bases left unmatched: 8. CDR3 length equals 15 residues. The CDR3 region is CASSASGQGAGGYTF. CDR3 DNA sequence: TGTGCCAGCAGTGCCTCGGGACAGGGGGCAGGAGGCTACACCTTC.

This clone appeared a few times. This chain uses TRBV7-3 with TRBJ2-1, with D tentatively TRBD2 (5 bases). The germline CDR1 and CDR2 sequences are SGHTA and FQGTGA. The CDR3 length is 14 residues. The V and J ends lost 1 base and 9 bases respectively, with 13 bases between them. Here the CDR3 reads CASSLSSRGGEQFF. The CDR3 DNA reads as TGTGCCAGCAGCTTAAGTTCTAGAGGAGGTGAGCAGTTCTTC.

The rearrangement links TRBV5-1 to TRBJ2-3; 10 nucleotides match TRBD2. The trim removed 0 bases at V and 0 bases at J, leaving 7 bases unmatched. Germline-derived CDR1 and CDR2 are SGHRS and YFSETQ. The CDR3 consists of 18 residues. The DNA for the CDR3 is TGCGCCAGCAGCTTGGCCATGACTAGCGGGCCGAGCACAGATACGCAGTATTTT. The encoded protein is CASSLAMTSGPSTDTQYF.

The V and J genes are TRBV2 and TRBJ1-3; D unresolved. This CDR3 region has 14 residues. V lost 2 bases and J 2 bases, leaving 7 bases between the germline ends. CDR1 is SNHLY and CDR2 is FYNNEI in the germline V gene. The CDR3 protein is CASSEWLPGNTIYF. The CDR3 region has the DNA TGTGCCAGCAGTGAATGGCTCCCTGGAAACACCATATATTTT. The full variable domain, in which reference TRBV2 and TRBJ1-3 provide the parts outside the CDR3, is EPEVTQTPSHQVTQMGQEVILRCVPISNHLYFYWYRQILGQKVEFLVSFYNNEISEKSEIFDDQFSVERPDGSNFTLKIRSTKLEDSAMYFCASSEWLPGNTIYFGEGSWLTVV.

This clone was seen only once. V usage is TRBV5-1 and J usage is TRBJ2-2; the D gene is possibly TRBD2 (5 bases). With 2 bases removed from V and 3 bases from J, the gap between germline ends came to 14 bases. CDR1 is SGHRS, CDR2 YFSETQ, per germline. This CDR3 comprises 16 residues. In nucleotides, the CDR3 is TGCGCCAGCAGCTTACTACCCGACGGGGACACCGGGGAGCTGTTTTTT. Its translation is CASSLLPDGDTGELFF.

The genes are TRBV15 and TRBJ2-1, with D perhaps TRBD1 (6 bases). Between the trimmed V and J ends, which lost 2 bases and 5 bases, there was a span of 10 bases. The CDR3 consists of 14 residues. Germline V gene sequence: CDR1 LNHNV, CDR2 YYDKDF (reference sequence). The CDR3 sequence: CATSRRQADNEQFF. The CDR3 region has the DNA TGTGCCACCAGCAGAAGACAGGCCGACAATGAGCAGTTCTTC. Filled out from reference TRBV15 and TRBJ2-1, the complete variable domain reads DAMVIQNPRYQVTQFGKPVTLSCSQTLNHNVMYWYQQKSSQAPKLLFHYYDKDFNNEADTPDNFQSRRPNTSFCFLDIRSPGLGDTAMYLCATSRRQADNEQFFGPGTRLTVL.

The gene calls are TRBV10-3 and TRBJ1-3, with D maybe TRBD1 (5 bases). There are 12 residues in the CDR3. V gave up 8 bases and J gave up 0 bases, with 5 bases separating them. Germline V gene lookup returns CDR1 ENHRY and CDR2 SYGVKD. This CDR3 reads CAIQGSGNTIYF. DNA for the CDR3: TGTGCCATCCAGGGCTCTGGAAACACCATATATTTT.

The gene calls are TRBV6-6 and TRBJ2-7, with D unresolved. The CDR3 is made up of 14 amino acids. The V gene's germline CDR1 is MNHNY and CDR2 SVGAGI (reference sequence). Trimming removed 6 bases from V and 0 bases from J, with 12 bases in between. This CDR3 is CASSHRHRSYEQYF. The CDR3 nucleotides are TGTGCCAGCAGCCATAGACACCGCTCCTACGAGCAGTACTTC.